The rows below give T cell receptor beta chains drawn from one sample of a study of blood T cell repertoires in COVID-19. Here immunoSEQ multiplex PCR was the method, and the copy in TCRdb shows in-frame clones only, minus some. The sample holds about 140,000 clones, more than 80% seen once. The specimen was peripheral blood. These receptors came from a woman of 80 years or more in a cohort sampled during active or convalescent COVID-19. Both conserved end residues are part of each CDR3. Each record gives: clone size, V gene, J gene, D gene, CDR3 protein, CDR3 DNA. D genes are given only for firm matches. Size is omitted from some rows. Given values are once, few, many or a class for expanded clones.

.,TRBV19,TRBJ1-2,TRBD1,CASSRQGEGYTF,TGTGCCAGTAGTAGACAGGGGGAAGGTTACACCTTC
.,TRBV25-1,TRBJ2-1,TRBD2,CASSGSGGANEQFF,TGTGCCAGCAGTGGTAGCGGGGGGGCCAATGAGCAGTTCTTC
.,TRBV5-6,TRBJ1-2,.,CASSPVRYTNYGYTF,TGTGCCAGCAGCCCCGTACGTTACACTAACTATGGCTACACCTTC
few,TRBV28,TRBJ2-5,TRBD2,CASRDIAGVQETQYF,TGTGCCAGCAGAGATATAGCGGGGGTACAAGAGACCCAGTACTTC
.,TRBV30,TRBJ2-3,.,CAWSLGGGATDTQYF,TGTGCCTGGAGCCTTGGGGGGGGCGCCACAGATACGCAGTATTTT
.,TRBV6-5,TRBJ2-6,.,CASSRQSSGANVLTF,TGTGCCAGCAGTCGACAGTCCTCTGGGGCCAACGTCCTGACTTTC
.,TRBV6-5,TRBJ1-1,.,CAVTGFWGTEAFF,TGTGCCGTAACAGGGTTCTGGGGCACTGAAGCTTTCTTT
.,TRBV5-1,TRBJ2-5,TRBD1,CASSLRTGVEETQYF,TGCGCCAGCAGCTTGAGGACAGGCGTCGAAGAGACCCAGTACTTC
.,TRBV27,TRBJ1-2,TRBD1,CASSFLRGTDFYGYTF,TGTGCCAGCAGTTTCTTAAGGGGGACAGACTTCTATGGCTACACCTTC
.,TRBV6-6,TRBJ2-3,.,CASSYRVARTDTQYF,TGTGCCAGCAGTTACCGAGTCGCCCGCACAGATACGCAGTATTTT
.,TRBV6-4,TRBJ2-7,.,CASSPGSSYEQYF,TGTGCCAGCAGTCCAGGATCCTCCTACGAGCAGTACTTC
.,TRBV2,TRBJ2-3,.,CASSERGGRTDTQYF,TGTGCCAGCAGTGAAAGGGGGGGTAGAACAGATACGCAGTATTTT
.,TRBV15,TRBJ2-5,TRBD1,CATSSTGVWETQYF,TGTGCCACCAGCAGCACAGGGGTATGGGAGACCCAGTACTTC
.,TRBV9,TRBJ2-3,TRBD2,CASSGGGLAGPDTQYF,TGTGCCAGCAGCGGGGGAGGACTAGCGGGGCCAGATACGCAGTATTTT
.,TRBV7-9,TRBJ1-2,.,CASSPQGAQGLSGYTF,TGTGCCAGCAGCCCACAAGGCGCACAGGGTCTGAGTGGCTACACCTTC
.,TRBV18,TRBJ2-2,.,CASSPNTGTGELFF,TGTGCCAGCTCTCCAAATACAGGAACCGGGGAGCTGTTTTTT
few,TRBV11-2,TRBJ1-2,.,CASRRMTESYGYTF,TGTGCCAGCAGACGGATGACAGAAAGCTATGGCTACACCTTC
.,TRBV29-1,TRBJ2-7,TRBD1,CSARGTGRSYEQYF,TGCAGCGCCCGGGGGACAGGGAGATCCTACGAGCAGTACTTC
.,TRBV7-2,TRBJ2-1,.,CASSSRDTTYNEQFF,TGTGCCAGCAGCAGCCGGGACACTACCTACAATGAGCAGTTCTTC
.,TRBV4-2,TRBJ1-4,.,CASSQDRGANEKLFF,TGTGCCAGCAGCCAAGACAGGGGAGCTAATGAAAAACTGTTTTTT
.,TRBV7-3,TRBJ2-1,TRBD1,CASSSGQGAINEQFF,TGTGCCAGCAGCTCGGGACAGGGGGCGATCAATGAGCAGTTCTTC
many,TRBV28,TRBJ1-6,.,CASRIYRVHNSPLHF,TGTGCCAGCAGGATATACAGGGTGCATAATTCACCCCTCCACTTT
.,TRBV18,TRBJ2-7,.,CASSPDRISYEQYF,TGTGCCAGCTCCCCGGACAGAATCTCCTACGAGCAGTACTTC
.,TRBV6-2/TRBV6-3,TRBJ1-3,TRBD1,CASSQTGARNTIYF,TGTGCCAGCAGCCAGACAGGGGCTCGAAACACCATATATTTT
.,TRBV4-3,TRBJ2-5,.,CASSQGTVSGETQYF,TGCGCCAGCAGCCAAGGGACAGTGTCGGGGGAGACCCAGTACTTC
.,TRBV5-6,TRBJ2-2,.,CASSYTGNRGGELFF,TGTGCCAGCAGCTATACCGGGAACCGGGGCGGGGAGCTGTTTTTT
once,TRBV12-5,TRBJ2-5,.,CASGLCNSEETQYF,TGTGCTAGTGGTTTGTGTAACAGTGAAGAGACCCAGTACTTC